This entry lists 5 T cell receptor beta chains sequenced from one sample in a study of blood T cell repertoires in COVID-19. Some clones are missing from TCRdb's copy, which holds only in-frame ones; the method was immunoSEQ multiplex PCR. The sample includes approximately 290,000 clones, 75% to 90% seen only once; the top ten take around 0.84%. Sequencing was done on a sample of peripheral blood. Source of these receptors: a man younger than 45 with acute or convalescent COVID-19.

The chain carries TRBV28 and TRBJ2-1; 9 nucleotides agree with TRBD2. V lost 3 bases, J lost 4 bases, and 1 base stayed unmatched. The CDR3 has 14 residues. CDR1 and CDR2 (germline): MDHEN, SYDVKM. The CDR3 sequence is CASSFSGGYNEQFF. CDR3 DNA sequence: TGTGCCAGCAGTTTTAGCGGGGGATACAATGAGCAGTTCTTC.

V and J are TRBV11-3 and TRBJ2-1; 8 positions match TRBD2. The germline V gene encodes CDR1 SGHNT and CDR2 YENEEA. There are 15 residues in the CDR3. V lost 1 base to trimming and J lost 9 bases; unmatched junction nucleotides: 8. The CDR3 reads CASSLAPGGQGEQFF. The CDR3, as DNA: TGTGCCAGCAGCTTAGCTCCGGGAGGGCAAGGTGAGCAGTTCTTC.

The chain is built from TRBV15 and TRBJ2-5, with D perhaps TRBD1 (7 bases). V lost 1 base, J lost 4 bases, and 13 bases lay in between. This CDR3 is built from 15 residues. Germline CDR1 and CDR2: LNHNV and YYDKDF (reference sequence). As DNA, the CDR3 is TGTGCCACCAGCAGAGGTCCAGGGGGGAGAGAGACCCAGTACTTC. Protein sequence: CATSRGPGGRETQYF.

This chain connects TRBV6-5 to TRBJ1-5, with 7 nucleotides matching TRBD1. The CDR3 contains 15 residues. Germline V lookup: CDR1 MNHEY, CDR2 SVGAGI. J was trimmed by 3 bases and V by 7 bases; bases with no gene match: 9. The CDR3 region has the DNA TGTGCCAGCACAACGGAGACAGGGTTCAATCAGCCCCAGCATTTT. Translation: CASTTETGFNQPQHF.

The genes are TRBV4-1 and TRBJ2-3; 10 positions agree with TRBD1. Germline CDR1 is MGHRA and CDR2 is YSYEKL. This CDR3 has 18 amino acids. J was trimmed by 2 bases and V by 5 bases; bases with no gene match: 13. This CDR3 reads CASSTRGTGVILTDTQYF. The CDR3 coding sequence is TGCGCCAGCAGCACCAGGGGGACAGGGGTTATCCTCACAGATACGCAGTATTTT.